The clone carrying this TCR beta chain was counted a single time. The data belong to a study of blood T cell repertoires in COVID-19. Participants were aged roughly 18 to 100 years from around 25 US areas. Participants reported their clinical history, and cohort assignment relied on those reports. Two consecutive negative NP/OP PCR tests, clearance, or resolved symptoms defined Cohort 3 recovery. Per the original methods: Counts of nucleated cells, estimated from reference gene primer amplification, were obtained. Only in-frame clones appear in the TCRdb table, and some are missing; sequencing was by immunoSEQ multiplex PCR. The D gene and trimming were derived from the DNA, and the V and J assignments and clone size from that table. The sample comprises about 300,000 clones, roughly 85% of which are singletons, and around 2.5% rests with the top ten. This CDR3 has 14 residues. Germline values: CDR1 SGHDT, CDR2 YYEEEE. The V gene end was trimmed by 4 bases and the J gene end by 7 bases; junction bases not matched to a gene: 4.

The chain is built from TRBV5-6 and TRBJ1-6; 8 bases are shared with TRBD1. Sample: PBMCs or T cells enriched from blood (not recorded which). This receptor was obtained from a woman between 45 and 65 years old who had recovered from COVID-19. CDR3 region: CASSADRENSPLHF. Written as DNA, the CDR3 is TGTGCCAGCAGCGCGGACAGGGAAAATTCACCCCTCCACTTT.